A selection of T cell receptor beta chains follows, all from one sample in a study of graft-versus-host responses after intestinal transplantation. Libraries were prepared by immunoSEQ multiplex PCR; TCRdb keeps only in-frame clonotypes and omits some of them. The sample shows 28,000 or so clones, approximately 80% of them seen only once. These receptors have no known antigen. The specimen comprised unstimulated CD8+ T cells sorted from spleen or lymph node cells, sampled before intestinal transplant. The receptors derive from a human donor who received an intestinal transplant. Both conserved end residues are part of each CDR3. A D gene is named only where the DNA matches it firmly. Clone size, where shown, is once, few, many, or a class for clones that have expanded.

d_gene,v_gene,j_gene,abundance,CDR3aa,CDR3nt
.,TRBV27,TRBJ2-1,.,CASSLPPWGRLRNEQFF,TGTGCCAGCAGTTTACCCCCTTGGGGGAGGCTTCGCAATGAGCAGTTCTTC
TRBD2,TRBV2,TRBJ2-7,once,CASSERGHGLAGAYEQYF,TGTGCCAGCAGTGAAAGGGGACACGGACTAGCGGGAGCCTACGAGCAGTACTTC
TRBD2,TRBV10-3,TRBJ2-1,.,CAISESASGDSYNEQFF,TGTGCCATCAGTGAGTCCGCTAGCGGGGACTCCTACAATGAGCAGTTCTTC
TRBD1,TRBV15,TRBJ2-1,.,CATRTGQDAYNEQFF,TGTGCCACCAGGACCGGACAGGACGCTTACAATGAGCAGTTCTTC
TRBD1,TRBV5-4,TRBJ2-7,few,CASSMDRGWEQYF,TGTGCCAGCAGCATGGACAGGGGGTGGGAGCAGTACTTC
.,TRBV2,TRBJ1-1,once,CASRSRLNTEAFF,TGTGCCAGCCGGAGCCGGTTGAACACTGAAGCTTTCTTT
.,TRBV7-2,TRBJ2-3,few,CASSLGATSLPSTDTQYF,TGTGCCAGCAGCTTAGGGGCAACTAGCCTCCCTTCCACAGATACGCAGTATTTT
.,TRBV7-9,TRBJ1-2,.,CASSSGGLNYGYTF,TGTGCCAGCAGCTCGGGGGGGCTGAACTATGGCTACACCTTC
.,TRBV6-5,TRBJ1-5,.,CASSPLAGGGQPQHF,TGTGCCAGCAGTCCTCTCGCCGGCGGGGGACAGCCCCAGCATTTT
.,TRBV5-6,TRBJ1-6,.,CVKGLDPLHF,TGTGTGAAGGGACTTGATCCCCTCCACTTT
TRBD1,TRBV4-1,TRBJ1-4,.,CASSHGTGWTNEKLFF,TGCGCCAGCAGTCACGGGACAGGGTGGACTAATGAAAAACTGTTTTTT
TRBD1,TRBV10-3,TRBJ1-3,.,CAISEPGQLGNTIYF,TGTGCCATCAGTGAGCCGGGACAGCTTGGAAACACCATATATTTT
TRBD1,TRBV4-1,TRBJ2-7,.,CASSLRDRGLDERYF,TGCGCCAGCAGCCTAAGGGACAGGGGGCTTGACGAGCGGTACTTC
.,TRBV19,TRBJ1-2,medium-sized,CASSTDPPGGYTF,TGTGCCAGTAGTACCGATCCCCCGGGTGGCTACACCTTC
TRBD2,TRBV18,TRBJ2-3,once,CASSPPGLAGSTDTQYF,TGTGCCAGCTCACCACCGGGGCTAGCGGGGAGCACAGATACGCAGTATTTT
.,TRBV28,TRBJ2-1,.,CAIKPYRNHNEQFF,TGTGCCATCAAACCTTACAGGAACCACAATGAGCAGTTCTTC
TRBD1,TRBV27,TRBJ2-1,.,CASSLNRGPLTEQFF,TGTGCCAGCAGCCTTAACAGGGGACCTTTGACTGAGCAGTTCTTC
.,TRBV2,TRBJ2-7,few,CASHRVGNHYEQYF,TGTGCCAGCCACCGGGTTGGCAACCACTACGAGCAGTACTTC
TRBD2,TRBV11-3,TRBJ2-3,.,CASSSIFLAGGPRTDTQYF,TGTGCCAGCAGCTCAATCTTCCTAGCGGGAGGGCCGAGGACAGATACGCAGTATTTT
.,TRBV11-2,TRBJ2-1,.,CASSLEPGVYEQFF,TGTGCCAGCAGCTTAGAGCCGGGAGTCTATGAGCAGTTCTTC
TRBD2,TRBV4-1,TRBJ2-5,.,CASSQVALAGETQYF,TGCGCCAGCAGCCAAGTGGCCCTAGCGGGAGAGACCCAGTACTTC
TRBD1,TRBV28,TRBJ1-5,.,CASRITGQERSQPQHF,TGTGCCAGCAGGATTACCGGACAGGAACGAAGTCAGCCCCAGCATTTT
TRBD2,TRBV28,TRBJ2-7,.,CASSLGGSYYEQYF,TGTGCCAGCAGTTTGGGCGGGAGTTACTACGAGCAGTACTTC
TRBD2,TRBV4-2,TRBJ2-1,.,CASSQRTSGGARDEQFF,TGTGCCAGCAGCCAAAGGACTAGCGGGGGGGCCCGGGATGAGCAGTTCTTC